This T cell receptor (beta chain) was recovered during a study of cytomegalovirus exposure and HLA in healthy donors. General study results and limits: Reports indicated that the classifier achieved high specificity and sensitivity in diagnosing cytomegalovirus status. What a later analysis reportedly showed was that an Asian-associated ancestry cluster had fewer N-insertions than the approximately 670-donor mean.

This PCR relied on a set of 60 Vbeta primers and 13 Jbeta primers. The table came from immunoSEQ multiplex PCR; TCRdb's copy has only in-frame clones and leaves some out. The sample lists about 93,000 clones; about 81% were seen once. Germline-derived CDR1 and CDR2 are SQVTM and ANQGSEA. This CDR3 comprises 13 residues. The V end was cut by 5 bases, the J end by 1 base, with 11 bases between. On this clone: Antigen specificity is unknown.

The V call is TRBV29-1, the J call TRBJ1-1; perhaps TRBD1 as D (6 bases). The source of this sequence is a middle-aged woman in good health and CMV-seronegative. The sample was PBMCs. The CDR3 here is CSVRNRENTEAFF. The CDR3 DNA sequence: TGCAGCGTTCGGAACAGGGAGAACACTGAAGCTTTCTTT.